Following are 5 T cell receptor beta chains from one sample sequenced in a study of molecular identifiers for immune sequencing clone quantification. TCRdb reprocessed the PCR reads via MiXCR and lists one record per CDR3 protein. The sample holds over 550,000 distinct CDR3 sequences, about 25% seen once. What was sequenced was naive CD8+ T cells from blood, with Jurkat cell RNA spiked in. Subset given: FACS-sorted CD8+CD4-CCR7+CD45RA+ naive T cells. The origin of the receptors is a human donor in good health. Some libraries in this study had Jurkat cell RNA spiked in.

The CDR3 sequence is CASGYSGSYNEQFF. The CDR3 DNA reads TGTGCTAGTGGCTATAGCGGATCCTACAATGAGCAGTTCTTC. The chain combines TRBV12-5 with TRBJ2-1; possible D gene TRBD2, 6 bases. This CDR3 is built from 14 residues. Trimming left V 6 bases short and J 1 base short, with 10 bases between. Germline V lookup: CDR1 LGHNT, CDR2 FRNRAP.

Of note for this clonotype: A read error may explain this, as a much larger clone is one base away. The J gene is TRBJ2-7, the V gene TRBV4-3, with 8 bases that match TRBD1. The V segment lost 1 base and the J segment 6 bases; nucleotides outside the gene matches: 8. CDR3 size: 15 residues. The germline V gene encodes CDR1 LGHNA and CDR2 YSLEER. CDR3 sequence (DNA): TGCGCCAGCAGCCAAGGATGGACAGGGAGGTGCGAGCAGTACTTC. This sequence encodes CASSQGWTGRCEQYF.

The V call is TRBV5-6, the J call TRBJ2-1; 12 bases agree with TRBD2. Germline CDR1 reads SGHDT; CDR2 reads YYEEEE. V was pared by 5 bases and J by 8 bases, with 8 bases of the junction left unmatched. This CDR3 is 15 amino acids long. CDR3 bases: TGTGCCAGCAGACAGGGACTAGCGGGTTACGATGAGCAGTTCTTC. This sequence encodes CASRQGLAGYDEQFF.

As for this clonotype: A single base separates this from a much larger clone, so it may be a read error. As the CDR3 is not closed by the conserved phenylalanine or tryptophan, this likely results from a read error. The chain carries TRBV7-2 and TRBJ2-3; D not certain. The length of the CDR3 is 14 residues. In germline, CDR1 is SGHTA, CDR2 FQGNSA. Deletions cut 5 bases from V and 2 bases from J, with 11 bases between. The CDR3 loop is CASSTTGYTDTQYS. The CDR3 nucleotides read TGTGCCAGCAGCACAACTGGGTACACAGATACGCAGTATTCT.

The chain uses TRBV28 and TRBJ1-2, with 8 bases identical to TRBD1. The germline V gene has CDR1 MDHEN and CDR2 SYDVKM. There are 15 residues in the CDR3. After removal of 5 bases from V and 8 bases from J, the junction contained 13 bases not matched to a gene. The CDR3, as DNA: TGTGCCAGCAGTCCCGGCGGCACAGGGACAGGAGGCTACACCTTC. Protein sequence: CASSPGGTGTGGYTF.